This T cell receptor beta chain is from a study of lymphopenia after photon versus proton radiotherapy. Overall study results and limits: After lymphocyte nadir, photon-treated repertoires showed oligoclonal expansion, especially CD8+ Temra.

TCRdb keeps only in-frame clones here, not all; method: immunoSEQ multiplex PCR. The sample lists approximately 71,000 clones; approximately 90% were seen once. With respect to this clone: Its antigen is as yet unknown.

V lost 1 base to trimming and J lost 0 bases; unmatched junction nucleotides: 1. The germline V gene encodes CDR1 LGHNA and CDR2 YNFKEQ. The CDR3 consists of 16 residues. Material: peripheral blood, obtained from a patient treated with photon-based radiotherapy. The TCR originated in a woman in her seventies with pancreatic cancer. The chain combines TRBV4-2 with TRBJ1-5, with 9 positions matching TRBD1. This CDR3 is CASSQGTGDSNQPQHF. CDR3 DNA sequence: TGTGCCAGCAGCCAAGGGACAGGGGATAGCAATCAGCCCCAGCATTTT.